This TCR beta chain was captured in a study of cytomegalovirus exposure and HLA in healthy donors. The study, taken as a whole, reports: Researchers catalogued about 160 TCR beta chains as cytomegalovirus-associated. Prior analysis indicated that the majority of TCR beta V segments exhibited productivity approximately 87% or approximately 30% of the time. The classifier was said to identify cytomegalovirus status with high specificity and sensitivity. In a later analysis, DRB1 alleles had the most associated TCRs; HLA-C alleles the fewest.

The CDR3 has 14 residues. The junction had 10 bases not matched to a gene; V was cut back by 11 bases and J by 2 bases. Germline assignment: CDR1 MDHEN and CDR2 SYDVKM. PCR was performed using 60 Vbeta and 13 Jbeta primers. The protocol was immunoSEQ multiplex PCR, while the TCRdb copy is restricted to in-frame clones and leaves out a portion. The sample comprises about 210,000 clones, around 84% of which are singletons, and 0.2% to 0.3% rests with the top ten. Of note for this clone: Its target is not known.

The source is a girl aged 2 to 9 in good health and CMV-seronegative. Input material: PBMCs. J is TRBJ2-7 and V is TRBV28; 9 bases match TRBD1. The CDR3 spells CAGAPGQGTYEQYF. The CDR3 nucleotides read TGTGCCGGGGCACCGGGACAGGGCACCTACGAGCAGTACTTC.